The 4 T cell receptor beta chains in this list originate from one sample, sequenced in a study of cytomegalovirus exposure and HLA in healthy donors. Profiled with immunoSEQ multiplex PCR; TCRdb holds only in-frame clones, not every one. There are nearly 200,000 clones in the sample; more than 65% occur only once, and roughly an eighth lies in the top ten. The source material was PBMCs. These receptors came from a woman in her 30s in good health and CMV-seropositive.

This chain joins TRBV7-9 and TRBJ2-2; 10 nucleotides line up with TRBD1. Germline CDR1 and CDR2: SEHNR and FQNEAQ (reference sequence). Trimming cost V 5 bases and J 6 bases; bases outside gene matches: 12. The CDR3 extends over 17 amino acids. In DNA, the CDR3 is TGTGCCAGCAGCGGGACCGGGACAGGGGATTCGTCCGGGGAGCTGTTTTTT. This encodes CASSGTGTGDSSGELFF. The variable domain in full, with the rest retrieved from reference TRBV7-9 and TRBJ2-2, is DTGVSQNPRHKITKRGQNVTFRCDPISEHNRLYWYRQTLGQGPEFLTYFQNEAQLEKSRLLSDRFSAERPKGSFSTLEIQRTEQGDSAMYLCASSGTGTGDSSGELFFGEGSRLTVL.

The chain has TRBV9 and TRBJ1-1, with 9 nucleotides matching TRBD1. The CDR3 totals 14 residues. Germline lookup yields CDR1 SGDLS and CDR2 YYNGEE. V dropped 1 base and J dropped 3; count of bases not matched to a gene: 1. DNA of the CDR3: TGTGCCAGCAGCGTACGGACAGGGGACACTGAAGCTTTCTTT. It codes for CASSVRTGDTEAFF. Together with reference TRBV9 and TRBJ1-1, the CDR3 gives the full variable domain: DSGVTQTPKHLITATGQRVTLRCSPRSGDLSVYWYQQSLDQGLQFLIQYYNGEERAKGNILERFSAQQFPDLHSELNLSSLELGDSALYFCASSVRTGDTEAFFGQGTRLTVV.

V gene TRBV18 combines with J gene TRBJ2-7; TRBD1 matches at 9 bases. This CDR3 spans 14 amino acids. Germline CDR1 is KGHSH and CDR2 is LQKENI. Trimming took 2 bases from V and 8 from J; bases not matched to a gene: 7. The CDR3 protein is CASSPAGTGKQQYF. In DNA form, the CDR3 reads TGTGCCAGCTCACCAGCAGGGACAGGGAAACAGCAGTACTTC.

CDR3 in amino acids: CAIGSPRYNEQFF. CDR3 coding DNA: TGTGCCATCGGGTCCCCCCGATACAATGAGCAGTTCTTC. The chain has TRBV15 and TRBJ2-1; D unresolved. The length of the CDR3 is 13 residues. V was shortened by 10 bases and J by 4 bases, with 14 bases between the two germline ends. CDR1 and CDR2 from the germline V gene are LNHNV and YYDKDF (reference sequence).